This is a list of T cell receptor beta chains from one sample in a study of technical replicates of blood from several donors. Measured with immunoSEQ multiplex PCR; TCRdb has only the in-frame clones, and not every one. The sample yields roughly 68,000 clones, around 86% seen once. Sequenced material: PBMCs. The receptors stem from a human donor in good health. Some clones in this sample may be carry-over from other donors' samples. CDR3s leave out the opening cysteine and the closing phenylalanine or tryptophan.

V,J,length,CDR3
TRBV5-6,TRBJ2-5,10,ASSLAGETQY
TRBV6-5,TRBJ2-2,12,ASNPQRNTGELF
TRBV5-1,TRBJ2-2,16,ASSLGFRGQGYTGELF
TRBV21-1,TRBJ2-7,13,ASSKGQGCSYEQY
TRBV11-2,TRBJ2-3,11,ASSLPGADTQY
TRBV7-2,TRBJ2-7,13,ASSSMTSGGNEQY
TRBV11-2,TRBJ2-5,13,ASSLRQGALETQY
TRBV28,TRBJ2-2,14,ASSLWSGGQTGELF
TRBV4-1,TRBJ1-2,14,ASSQDQGTGGYGYT
TRBV5-1,TRBJ2-2,14,ASSPTWRQGGGELF
TRBV6-1,TRBJ1-2,13,ASIHNRESNYGYT
TRBV6-6,TRBJ2-5,10,ASSPRGETQY
TRBV2,TRBJ1-2,11,ASIRGTDYGYT
TRBV7-2,TRBJ2-6,14,ASSLAAGTGANVLT
TRBV10-3,TRBJ1-1,10,AIRDSNTEAF
TRBV19,TRBJ2-3,13,ASSKQGLSTDTQY
TRBV7-2,TRBJ2-7,13,ASSLVSSVTYEQY
TRBV4-1,TRBJ1-3,15,ASSRPGQDPSGNTIY
TRBV4-1,TRBJ1-1,12,ASSQEGTNTEAF
TRBV5-6,TRBJ1-2,15,ASSLAMGDRAGYGYT
TRBV11-3,TRBJ2-1,13,ASSLGGGTNNEQF
TRBV9,TRBJ2-7,14,ASSVGISQGGYEQY
TRBV5-1,TRBJ2-5,14,ASSQPGLAGQETQY
TRBV11-3,TRBJ2-3,12,ASSLDSSPDTQY
TRBV2,TRBJ2-6,15,ASSLRGQSSGANVLT
TRBV4-2,TRBJ2-2,16,ASSQGSRTGRNTGELF
TRBV29-1,TRBJ2-5,11,SAAGGVYETQY
TRBV2,TRBJ2-3,14,ASRGRVVARTDTQY
TRBV19,TRBJ1-2,15,ASSIDRSGQGHGGYT
TRBV6-6,TRBJ2-7,12,ASSYSGTSYEQY
TRBV7-9,TRBJ2-3,17,ASSSSGTSGRPMSDTQY
TRBV5-1,TRBJ2-7,13,ASSAGAGGWYEQY
TRBV4-2,TRBJ1-3,14,ASSQEWTRPGNTIY
TRBV6-5,TRBJ2-7,12,ASSVYRGDYEQY
TRBV21-1,TRBJ1-5,13,ASSKPGRGNQPQH
TRBV5-1,TRBJ1-2,12,ASSSLGGSDGYT
TRBV14,TRBJ2-2,15,ASKVTKWGGYTGELF
TRBV19,TRBJ1-1,12,ASSISRLNTEAF
TRBV11-3,TRBJ2-7,14,ASSQRQVKWRAEQY
TRBV5-4,TRBJ2-5,14,ASSSGLAGTQETQY
TRBV7-2,TRBJ2-3,12,ASSLESSVHTQY
TRBV2,TRBJ2-1,11,ASSGTGGNEQF
TRBV5-8,TRBJ2-5,11,ASSLTGKETQY
TRBV30,TRBJ1-2,12,AWSVDRGNYGYT
TRBV13,TRBJ2-1,14,ASKTGTGGSYNEQF
TRBV9,TRBJ1-2,11,ASSVAGNYGYT